This entry is about one T cell receptor (beta chain). Germline CDR1 MNHEY, CDR2 SMNVEV (reference sequence). The CDR3 runs 14 residues. For each CDR3 protein, TCRdb gives one entry from its re-call of the 5' RACE reads, without DNA. Recorded for this sample: hundreds of thousands of distinct CDR3 sequences. These data are taken from a study of T cells expressing NK-cell markers. The receptor comes from a woman aged 18-70 years in good health. The chain uses TRBV27 and TRBJ2-5; with no DNA, the TCRdb D assignment of TRBD1 cannot be verified. Sequenced: blood T cells: a sorted CD56 or NKG2C T cell subset, CD4+ or CD8+ T cells, or bulk PBMC T cells (not recorded which). Here the CDR3 reads CASRRGQVQETQYF.